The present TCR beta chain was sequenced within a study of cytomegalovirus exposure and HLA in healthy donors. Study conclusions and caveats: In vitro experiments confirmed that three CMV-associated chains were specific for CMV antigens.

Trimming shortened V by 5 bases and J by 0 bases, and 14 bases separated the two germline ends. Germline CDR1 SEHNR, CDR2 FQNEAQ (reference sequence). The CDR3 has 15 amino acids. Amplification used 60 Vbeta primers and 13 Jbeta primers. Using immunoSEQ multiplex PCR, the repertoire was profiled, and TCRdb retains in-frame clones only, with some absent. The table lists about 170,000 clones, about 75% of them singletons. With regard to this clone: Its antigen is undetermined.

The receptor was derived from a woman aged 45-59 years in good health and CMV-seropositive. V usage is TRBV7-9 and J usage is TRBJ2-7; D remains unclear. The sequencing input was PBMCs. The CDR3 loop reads CASSPTVTSSYEQYF. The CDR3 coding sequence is TGTGCCAGCAGCCCAACGGTCACGAGCTCCTACGAGCAGTACTTC. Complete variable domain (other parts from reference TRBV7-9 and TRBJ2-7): DTGVSQNPRHKITKRGQNVTFRCDPISEHNRLYWYRQTLGQGPEFLTYFQNEAQLEKSRLLSDRFSAERPKGSFSTLEIQRTEQGDSAMYLCASSPTVTSSYEQYFGPGTRLTVT.